This T cell receptor beta chain was sequenced for a study of Graves' ophthalmopathy and Graves' hyperthyroidism. Study conclusions and caveats: In predicting ophthalmopathy progression, the model reached nearly 71% sensitivity and around 72% specificity. The authors also found most expanded thyroid clonotypes above 0.001 frequency in blood.

Trimming took off 7 bases at V and 2 bases at J, with 5 bases between the two ends. CDR1 is SGHRS and CDR2 is YFSETQ in the germline V gene. The length of the CDR3 is 11 residues. RNA served as the template for amplifying TCR beta CDR3 regions. The first round was an RT-PCR with HTBI primers, and the second round was a multiplex PCR. In TCRdb, the multiplex PCR reads were re-called with MiXCR into one record per CDR3 protein. The repertoire holds approximately 1.2 million distinct CDR3 sequences, with less than 45% as singletons. Details on this clonotype: The antigen is not known.

Exclusion criteria comprised other autoimmune diseases, uncontrolled infections, pregnancy or lactation in patients. Serum thyroxine and TRAb, along with clinical symptoms, thyroid ultrasound and orbital computed tomography, were what diagnosis relied on. The specimen sequenced was peripheral blood or thyroid tissue (not recorded which). J is TRBJ2-3 and V is TRBV5-1; the D is unclear. This clonotype was sampled from an adult man with Graves' hyperthyroidism. The CDR3 nucleotides are TGCGCCAGCGGCAACACAGATACGCAGTATTTT. As protein: CASGNTDTQYF.